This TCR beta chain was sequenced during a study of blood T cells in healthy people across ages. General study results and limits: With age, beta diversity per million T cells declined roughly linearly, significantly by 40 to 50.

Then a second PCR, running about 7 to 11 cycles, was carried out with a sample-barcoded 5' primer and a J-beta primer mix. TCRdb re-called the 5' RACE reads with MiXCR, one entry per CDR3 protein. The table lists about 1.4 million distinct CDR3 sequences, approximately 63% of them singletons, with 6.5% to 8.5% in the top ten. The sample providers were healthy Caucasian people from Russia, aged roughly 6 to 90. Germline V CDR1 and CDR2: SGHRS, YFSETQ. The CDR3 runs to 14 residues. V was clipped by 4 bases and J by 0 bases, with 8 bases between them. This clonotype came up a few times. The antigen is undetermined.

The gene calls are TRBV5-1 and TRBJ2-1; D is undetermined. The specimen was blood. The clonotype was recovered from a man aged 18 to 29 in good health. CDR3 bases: TGCGCCAGCAGCCCGAATCTCTCCTACAATGAGCAGTTCTTC. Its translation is CASSPNLSYNEQFF.